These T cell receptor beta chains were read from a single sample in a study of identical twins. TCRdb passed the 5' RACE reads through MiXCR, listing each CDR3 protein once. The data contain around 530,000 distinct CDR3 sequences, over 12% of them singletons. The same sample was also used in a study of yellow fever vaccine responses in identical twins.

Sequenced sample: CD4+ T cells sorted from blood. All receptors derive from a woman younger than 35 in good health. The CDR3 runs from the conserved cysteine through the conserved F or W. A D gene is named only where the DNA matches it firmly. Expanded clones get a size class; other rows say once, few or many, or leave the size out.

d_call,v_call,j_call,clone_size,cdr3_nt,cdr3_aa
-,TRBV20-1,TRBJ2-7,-,TGCAGTGCTAGACTGTACTACGAGCAGTACTTC,CSARLYYEQYF
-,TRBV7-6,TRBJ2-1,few,TGTGCCAGCAGCTTAGTAGCGGCCCCATACAATGAGCAGTTCTTC,CASSLVAAPYNEQFF
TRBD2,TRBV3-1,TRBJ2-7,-,TGTGCCAGCAGCCAAGATTGGGGGAGGGCGGACGAGCAGTACTTC,CASSQDWGRADEQYF
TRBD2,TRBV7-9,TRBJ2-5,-,TGTGCCAGCAGCTTATACGGGGCGCGGGAGGAGACCCAGTACTTC,CASSLYGAREETQYF
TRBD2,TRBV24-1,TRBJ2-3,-,TGTGCCACCAGTGATCCCTCCCTAGCGGGAGGGCCAATTGGAGATACGCAGTATTTT,CATSDPSLAGGPIGDTQYF
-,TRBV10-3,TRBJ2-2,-,TGTGCCATCAGTGCGGGGCTGGCGGGACCGCGATCCGGGGAGCTGTTTTTT,CAISAGLAGPRSGELFF
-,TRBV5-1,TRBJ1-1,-,TGCGCCAGCAGTGATGCCTGGTTGGGCACTGAAGCTTTCTTT,CASSDAWLGTEAFF
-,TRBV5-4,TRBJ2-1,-,TGTGCCAGCAGCTTGGACCCGGGTCCCTACAATGAGCAGTTCTTC,CASSLDPGPYNEQFF
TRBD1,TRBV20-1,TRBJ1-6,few,TGCAGTGCTAGAGGTGACAGGGGTCCTGGTTCACCCCTCCACTTT,CSARGDRGPGSPLHF
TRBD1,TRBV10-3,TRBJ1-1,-,TGTGCCATCAGTGAGTATCCCGGGACAGGGGCTGAAGCTTTCTTT,CAISEYPGTGAEAFF
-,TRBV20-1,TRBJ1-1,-,TGCAGTGCCACTAAGGAGAACACTGAAGCTTTCTTT,CSATKENTEAFF
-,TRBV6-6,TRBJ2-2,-,TGTGCCAGCAGTTACCATGGCACCGGGGAGCTGTTTTTT,CASSYHGTGELFF
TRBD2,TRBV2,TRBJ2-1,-,TGTGCCAGCGGAGCGGGAATGGGCTACAATGAGCAGTTCTTC,CASGAGMGYNEQFF
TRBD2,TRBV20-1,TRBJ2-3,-,TGCAGTGCTAGTTGGACTAGCGGGAGTCAGGGAGATACGCAGTATTTT,CSASWTSGSQGDTQYF
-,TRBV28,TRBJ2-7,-,TGTGCCAGCAGTTGGGGTAGGCAGGGAGGCGAGCAGTACTTC,CASSWGRQGGEQYF
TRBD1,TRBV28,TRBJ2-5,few,TGTGCCAGCAGTCCCCCTGGACAGGGAGAAAGCCAGTACTTC,CASSPPGQGESQYF
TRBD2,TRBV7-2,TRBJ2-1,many,TGTGCCAGCAGCTTCCCCTATAGCGGGGGAAACAATGAGCAGTTCTTC,CASSFPYSGGNNEQFF
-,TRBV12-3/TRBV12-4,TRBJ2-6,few,TGTGCCAGCAGTCCCCTACCGGGTAGGATTGACGATGGGGCCAACGTCCTGACTTTC,CASSPLPGRIDDGANVLTF
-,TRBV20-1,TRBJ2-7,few,TGCAGTGCGAGGGAAACCTACGAGCAGTACTTC,CSARETYEQYF
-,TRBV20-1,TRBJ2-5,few,TGCAGTGCTAGAGCTAGTAAACAAGAGACCCAGTACTTC,CSARASKQETQYF
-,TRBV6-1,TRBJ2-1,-,TGTGCCAGCAGGGAAAGTCAGGGGACCTACAATGAGCAGTTCTTC,CASRESQGTYNEQFF
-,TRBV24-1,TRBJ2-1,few,TGTGCCACCAGTGATTCGACGGGAGTTACGACCTACAATGAGCAGTTCTTC,CATSDSTGVTTYNEQFF
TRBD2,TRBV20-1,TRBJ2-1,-,TGCAGTGCTAGACCGGGACTAGCGGGGGGGAATGAGCAGTTCTTC,CSARPGLAGGNEQFF